This passage covers 7 T cell receptor beta chains from one sample sequenced in a study of CD8 T cells in ankylosing spondylitis. TCRdb reprocessed the 5' RACE reads via MiXCR and lists one record per CDR3 protein. The data show 200,000 or so distinct CDR3 sequences, 10% to 15% seen once. What was sequenced was blood, either unsorted or a sorted T cell fraction (not recorded which). Receptors were obtained from a female donor with ankylosing spondylitis or in good health (not recorded which).

This chain connects TRBV24-1 to TRBJ2-2; 7 positions agree with TRBD1. V was pared by 7 bases and J by 3 bases, with 4 bases of the junction left unmatched. Germline CDR1 and CDR2: KGHDR and SFDVKD. The CDR3 has 14 residues. The DNA for the CDR3 is TGTGCCACCAGGAAGGGACAGTACACCGGGGAGCTGTTTTTT. Its translation is CATRKGQYTGELFF.

There are many counts of this clonotype. The rearrangement uses TRBV5-5 and TRBJ1-1; no firm D call. Germline CDR1 SGHKS, CDR2 YYEKEE (reference sequence). The germline V and J ends were trimmed by 0 bases and 1 base, with 7 bases remaining between them. This CDR3 is 14 amino acids long. The CDR3 DNA reads as TGTGCCAGCAGCTTGGTTTACCGGAACACTGAAGCTTTCTTT. As protein: CASSLVYRNTEAFF.

This clonotype appeared many times. The chain is built from TRBV7-3 and TRBJ1-1; 7 nucleotides line up with TRBD1. Germline V CDR1 and CDR2: SGHTA, FQGTGA. V dropped 5 bases and J dropped 1; count of bases not matched to a gene: 7. This CDR3 comprises 15 residues. The CDR3: CASSPPRTGNTEAFF. The DNA of the CDR3 is TGTGCCAGCAGCCCACCCCGGACAGGGAACACTGAAGCTTTCTTT.

The sample holds a few counts of this clonotype. The chain employs TRBV7-9 and TRBJ2-5; perhaps TRBD1 as D (5 bases). Trimming removed 5 bases at V and 9 bases at J, with 19 bases between. Germline loops: CDR1 SEHNR, CDR2 FQNEAQ (reference sequence). The CDR3 consists of 14 residues. In DNA form, the CDR3 reads TGTGCCAGCAGCCCAACAGACAGCCTATCGCCCCAGTACTTC. Its translation is CASSPTDSLSPQYF.

Concerning this clonotype itself: A single base separates this from a much larger clone, so it may be a read error. The chain links TRBV29-1 to TRBJ1-1, with 7 nucleotides matching TRBD1. The germline V gene encodes CDR1 SQVTM and CDR2 ANQGSEA. The CDR3 sequence is 10 residues long. V gave up 6 bases and J gave up 14 bases; unmatched junction bases: 9. CDR3 nucleotides: TGCAGCGTCCCAGGACAGGACCTCTTCTTT. This encodes CSVPGQDLFF.

This clonotype was counted many times. This chain links TRBV29-1 with TRBJ1-5; 10 bases map to TRBD1. From germline, CDR1 is SQVTM and CDR2 ANQGSEA. This CDR3 is 14 amino acids long. Germline trimming cut 8 bases from V and 5 bases from J; bases unmatched to any gene: 9. The CDR3 loop reads CSIGDRGKDQPQHF. DNA of the CDR3: TGCAGCATCGGGGACAGGGGAAAGGATCAGCCCCAGCATTTT.

The CDR3: CATSGQRDEQNNEQFF. The DNA for the CDR3 is TGTGCCACCAGCGGTCAACGGGACGAACAAAACAATGAGCAGTTCTTC. The genes are TRBV15 and TRBJ2-1; D possibly uses TRBD1 or TRBD2 (5 bases each). The CDR3 sequence is 16 residues long. Germline V lookup: CDR1 LNHNV, CDR2 YYDKDF (reference sequence). The ends were cut back, 5 bases at V and 5 bases at J, with 19 bases in the middle.